The clone carrying this T cell receptor (beta chain) was seen a single time. The target antigen is unknown. Unmatched junction bases numbered 5, after V lost 0 bases and J lost 3 bases. The CDR3 spans 16 residues. Germline CDR1 and CDR2: MGHRA and YSYEKL. This sample was included in a study of neoadjuvant nivolumab and ipilimumab in lung cancer. Whole-study findings and limits: Pretherapy blood TCR richness correlated positively with resected tumor richness.

Method: immunoSEQ multiplex PCR; TCRdb's copy keeps in-frame clones and lacks some. The sample comprises 2,500 to 4,000 clones, roughly 85% of which are singletons, and about 0.9% rests with the top ten. The receptor comes from an adult with non-small cell lung cancer. The chain uses TRBV4-1 and TRBJ2-3, with TRBD1 matching 8 bases. The sample consisted of tumor tissue, taken after neoadjuvant nivolumab, alone or with ipilimumab, at or shortly before surgery. CDR3 sequence (DNA): TGCGCCAGCAGCCAAGACAGGGGGCGCGTGACAGATACGCAGTATTTT. Amino acids: CASSQDRGRVTDTQYF.